Below, one T cell receptor (beta chain) is given with its context. CDR1 SGHAT and CDR2 FQNNGV come from the germline V gene. Germline trimming cut 0 bases from V and 3 bases from J; bases unmatched to any gene: 10. There are 19 residues in the CDR3. The data were taken from a study of blood T cell repertoires in COVID-19. How the authors handled the data: Using reference gene primer amplification, nucleated cell counts were estimated. Produced via immunoSEQ multiplex PCR; TCRdb's table is partial and in-frame only. V, J and clone size are taken as reported in that table, and D and trimming were inferred from the DNA itself. Of 200,000 to 250,000 clones in the sample, about 83% were seen once.

The TCR was taken from a middle-aged woman who had been exposed to COVID-19. Sequenced sample: PBMCs or T cells enriched from blood (not recorded which). The gene calls are TRBV11-2 and TRBJ2-3; TRBD2 matches at 12 bases. CDR3: CASSLEGVGTSGRTDTQYF. The CDR3 coding sequence is TGTGCCAGCAGCTTAGAGGGGGTAGGGACTAGCGGGCGAACAGATACGCAGTATTTT.